The 20 T cell receptor beta chains below were found in one sample sequenced in a study of beta chain features in type 1 diabetes. Expressed TCRB transcripts were sequenced because the isolated RNA had all been reverse transcribed beforehand. Assay used: immunoSEQ multiplex PCR; TCRdb lists only in-frame clones, some missing. This sample has 350,000 to 450,000 clones, with approximately 15% found just once. Source material: naive CD4+ T cells from blood. Receptors were obtained from a woman aged 18-29 years in good health.

This clone has more than one count but fewer than ten. The J gene is TRBJ2-2, the V gene TRBV19; D might be TRBD2 (6 bases). V shed 7 bases and J shed 1 base, with 19 bases lying between them. The germline CDR1 and CDR2 sequences are LNHDA and SQIVND (reference sequence). The CDR3 consists of 17 residues. Here the CDR3 reads CASMGFGTPRNTGELFF. The CDR3 DNA follows: TGTGCCAGTATGGGTTTCGGGACTCCCCGGAACACCGGGGAGCTGTTTTTT.

This clone came up a few times. This chain's CDR3 is CSGAGVLVWETQYF. The CDR3 DNA reads as TGCAGCGGTGCAGGGGTCCTAGTCTGGGAAACGCAGTATTTT. The chain employs TRBV29-1 and TRBJ2-3; D may be TRBD1 (6 bases). Germline V gene lookup returns CDR1 SQVTM and CDR2 ANQGSEA. Deletions cut 7 bases from V and 9 bases from J, with 23 bases between. This CDR3 has 14 amino acids.

Here the CDR3 reads CASFYLRDRFFPGNTEAFF. CDR3 nucleotide sequence: TGCGCCAGCTTCTACCTTAGGGACAGGTTTTTCCCCGGGAACACTGAAGCTTTCTTT. The chain combines TRBV23-1 with TRBJ1-1; TRBD1 matches 8 bases. TRBV23-1 is sorted into the ORF group, with uncertain function. The CDR3 loop spans 19 amino acids. V dropped 8 bases and J dropped 1; count of bases not matched to a gene: 21.

The chain uses TRBV6-5 and TRBJ2-7; 10 nucleotides agree with TRBD1. Losses at the gene ends were 6 bases for V and 6 bases for J; bases not matched to a gene: 8. This CDR3 is built from 14 residues. Germline V gene sequence: CDR1 MNHEY, CDR2 SVGAGI. CDR3 sequence reads: CASSPDRGPGEQYF. In DNA, the CDR3 is TGTGCCAGCAGCCCAGACAGGGGGCCGGGCGAGCAGTACTTC.

The genes are TRBV20-1 and TRBJ1-1; D is unresolved. Germline V gene data show CDR1 as DFQATT and CDR2 as SNEGSKA (reference sequence). V lost 6 bases and J 0 bases, leaving 5 bases between the germline ends. This CDR3 has 11 amino acids. The CDR3 spells CSAPMNTEAFF. CDR3 DNA sequence: TGCAGTGCCCCTATGAACACTGAAGCTTTCTTT.

The chain joins TRBV14 to TRBJ1-1; weak D call: TRBD1 (6 bases). Germline loops: CDR1 SGHDN, CDR2 FVKESK. CDR3 length: 16 amino acids. V was trimmed by 3 bases and J by 1 base, leaving 15 bases between them. The CDR3 region is CASSHLRRTANTEAFF. CDR3 bases: TGTGCCAGCAGCCATTTACGTAGGACAGCGAACACTGAAGCTTTCTTT.

Only a few counts were recorded for this clone. The same CDR3 is also encoded by other DNA sequences in this sample. The chain combines TRBV5-1 with TRBJ2-5; D uncertain. Germline V gives CDR1 SGHRS, CDR2 YFSETQ. Trimming shortened V by 3 bases and J by 1 base, and 4 bases separated the two germline ends. The CDR3 is 12 residues long. The chain's CDR3 is CASSSSQETQYF. The CDR3 DNA is TGCGCCAGCAGCTCGTCCCAAGAGACCCAGTACTTC.

This clone was detected only once. V usage is TRBV6-5 and J usage is TRBJ1-1; 8 bases are a match to TRBD1. With V trimmed by 10 bases and J by 5 bases, 6 bases remained unmatched. The CDR3 is made up of 12 amino acids. Germline CDR1 is MNHEY and CDR2 is SVGAGI. DNA of the CDR3: TGTGCCACCAGGGACAGGTCAACTGAAGCTTTCTTT. The encoded protein is CATRDRSTEAFF.

The CDR3 spells CAGKRGRGGDEQFF. CDR3 DNA sequence: TGTGCCGGCAAGAGGGGCCGGGGAGGAGATGAGCAGTTCTTC. The rearrangement joins TRBV6-6 to TRBJ2-1; maybe TRBD2 (6 bases). The CDR3 runs 14 residues. Germline V CDR1 and CDR2: MNHNY, SVGAGI (reference sequence). Trimming pared 11 bases from V and 8 bases from J, leaving 22 bases between.

This clone came up a few times. The chain combines TRBV29-1 with TRBJ2-1; no clear D. This CDR3 spans 12 amino acids. CDR1 is SQVTM, CDR2 ANQGSEA, per germline. For the CDR3, the DNA is TGCAGTGTACAAATATCCCCTCTCCCGCAGTTCTTC. It codes for CSVQISPLPQFF.

The V gene is TRBV18, the J gene TRBJ2-1; TRBD2 matches at 13 bases. V was clipped by 2 bases and J by 6 bases; unmatched bases: 4. The CDR3 runs to 16 residues. Looked up from germline, CDR1 is KGHSH and CDR2 is LQKENI. The CDR3 sequence is CASSPGTSGTTNEQFF. CDR3 DNA: TGTGCCAGCTCACCAGGGACTAGCGGGACCACCAATGAGCAGTTCTTC.

This clone was seen more than once but under ten times. V gene TRBV7-8 combines with J gene TRBJ2-2; tentative D call: TRBD1 (5 bases). Germline lookup yields CDR1 SGHVS and CDR2 FQNEAQ. The V and J ends lost 5 bases and 6 bases respectively, with 19 bases between them. CDR3 length: 16 residues. The CDR3 nucleotides read TGTGCCAGCAGCAATGGGAACAGGAAGTTGTCCGGGGAGCTGTTTTTT. Translating it yields CASSNGNRKLSGELFF.

This clone was seen more than once but under ten times. Other DNA variants within this sample encode the same CDR3. Here the CDR3 reads CASSPGTSAEQYF. The DNA for the CDR3 is TGTGCCAGCAGCCCCGGGACTAGTGCCGAGCAGTACTTC. The chain links TRBV7-9 to TRBJ2-7; 8 bases line up with TRBD2. The J segment lost 6 bases and the V segment lost 5 bases, leaving 6 bases of the junction unmatched. The CDR3 contains 13 residues. Germline values: CDR1 SEHNR, CDR2 FQNEAQ (reference sequence).

This clone turned up a few times. The chain recombines TRBV13 with TRBJ2-5, with 14 bases fitting TRBD2. The CDR3 runs 16 residues. Trimming removed 5 bases from V and 4 bases from J; junction bases left unmatched: 6. CDR1 is PRHDT and CDR2 is FYEKMQ in the germline V gene (reference sequence). The CDR3 protein is CASSETSGRAGETQYF. DNA of the CDR3: TGTGCCAGCAGCGAGACTAGCGGGAGGGCTGGAGAGACCCAGTACTTC.

This chain joins TRBV30 and TRBJ1-1; TRBD1 agrees at 7 bases. The CDR3 runs to 13 residues. Germline V gives CDR1 GTSNPN, CDR2 SVGIG (reference sequence). The CDR3 bases are TGTGCGCGGCAGGGGGATTGGAACACTGAAGCTTTCTTT. Its protein product is CARQGDWNTEAFF.

This clone has a handful of counts. This sequence joins TRBV19 and TRBJ2-5; 9 positions match TRBD2. Trimming removed 5 bases from V and 1 base from J; junction bases left unmatched: 5. Germline V gene sequence: CDR1 LNHDA, CDR2 SQIVND (reference sequence). CDR3 length: 15 residues. CDR3 residues: CASSGLAGRQETQYF. Written as DNA, the CDR3 is TGTGCCAGTAGTGGGCTAGCGGGACGCCAAGAGACCCAGTACTTC. Using reference TRBV19 and TRBJ2-5 for the parts outside the CDR3, the full variable domain is DGGITQSPKYLFRKEGQNVTLSCEQNLNHDAMYWYRQDPGQGLRLIYYSQIVNDFQKGDIAEGYSVSREKKESFPLTVTSAQKNPTAFYLCASSGLAGRQETQYFGPGTRLLVL.

The chain has TRBV4-3 and TRBJ2-1; D is perhaps TRBD1 (6 bases). The CDR3 extends over 15 amino acids. V was trimmed by 2 bases and J by 6 bases, leaving 14 bases between them. CDR1 and CDR2 (germline): LGHNA, YSLEER. CDR3 nucleotide sequence: TGCGCCAGCAGCCAACCTCTTACAGGGTCCAATGAGCAGTTCTTC. Its translation is CASSQPLTGSNEQFF.

This clone was recorded a few times. The CDR3 region is CASSQVEGGYTF. CDR3 in DNA: TGTGCCAGCAGCCAAGTTGAGGGTGGCTACACCTTC. The genes are TRBV4-2 and TRBJ1-2; D is unresolved. The CDR3 extends over 12 amino acids. The germline CDR1 and CDR2 sequences are LGHNA and YNFKEQ. The ends were cut back, 1 base at V and 7 bases at J, with 7 bases in the middle.

The chain combines TRBV19 with TRBJ1-4; D call uncertain. Between the trimmed V and J ends, which lost 5 bases and 0 bases, there was a span of 7 bases. This CDR3 has 14 residues. Germline V lookup: CDR1 LNHDA, CDR2 SQIVND (reference sequence). CDR3: CASSEAATNEKLFF. CDR3 coding DNA: TGTGCCAGTAGTGAGGCGGCAACTAATGAAAAACTGTTTTTT.

There are a few counts of this clone. In the same sample, other DNA sequences code for this CDR3. The chain joins TRBV7-9 to TRBJ2-7, with D uncertain. Per germline, CDR1 SEHNR and CDR2 FQNEAQ (reference sequence). V lost 2 bases and J lost 4, with 3 bases in between. This CDR3 is built from 11 residues. The CDR3 is CASSLSYEQYF. The CDR3 DNA sequence: TGTGCCAGCAGCTTATCTTACGAGCAGTACTTC.